Given below is one TCR beta chain in context. Its specificity is not known. The data derive from a study of blood T cells in healthy people across ages. A second 7 to 11 cycle PCR used barcoded and J-beta primers. Template switching added a 12-random-nucleotide identifier to every cDNA molecule. TCRdb reprocessed the 5' RACE reads via MiXCR and lists one record per CDR3 protein. The sample consists of some 790,000 distinct CDR3 sequences, about 30% of them appearing once. Whole-study findings and limits: Measured against age, TCR beta diversity per million T cells decreased in a roughly linear manner. CMV status of donors was not determined, possibly confounding expanded clonotype changes.

Germline-derived CDR1 and CDR2 are MGHDK and SYGVNS. The V gene lost 4 bases and the J gene lost 5 bases, with 10 bases spanning the gap. The CDR3 has 13 residues. Approximately 10 milliliters of peripheral blood were drawn from each donor into EDTA-treated tubes. Sequenced sample: blood. The TCR originated in a woman older than 75 in good health. This chain joins TRBV25-1 and TRBJ2-3; D perhaps matches TRBD1 (6 bases). This chain's CDR3 is CASSGYREDTQYF. The CDR3, as DNA: TGTGCCAGCAGTGGGTACAGGGAAGATACGCAGTATTTT.